The 28 T cell receptor beta chains below come from one sample, sequenced in a study of graft-versus-host responses after intestinal transplantation. Sequencing was performed with immunoSEQ multiplex PCR; in TCRdb, only in-frame clones are kept and a portion is missing. The sample yields tens of thousands of clones, just under 95% seen once. The sequencing used PBMCs, collected about 120 weeks after a first intestinal transplant, on the day of a second. The receptors stem from a human patient who received an intestinal transplant, so some T cells may come from the graft donor.

This chain links TRBV28 with TRBJ1-5; the D is unclear. Germline CDR1 is MDHEN and CDR2 is SYDVKM. The CDR3 runs 13 residues. The CDR3 here is CAVTLQLGQPQHF. CDR3 nucleotides: TGTGCGGTGACTCTCCAGCTCGGTCAGCCCCAGCATTTT. Variable domain in full (rest from reference TRBV28 and TRBJ1-5): DVKVTQSSRYLVKRTGEKVFLECVQDMDHENMFWYRQDPGLGLRLIYFSYDVKMKEKGDIPEGYSVSREKKERFSLILESASTNQTSMYLCAVTLQLGQPQHFGDGTRLSIL.

This chain joins TRBV11-1 and TRBJ2-7; 7 bases line up with TRBD1. V dropped 1 base and J dropped 6; count of bases not matched to a gene: 3. There are 13 residues in the CDR3. The germline CDR1 and CDR2 sequences are SGHAT and FQDESV (reference sequence). Written as DNA, the CDR3 is TGTGCCAGCAGCTTAGTGGGGACAGTCGAGCAGTACTTC. Translation gives CASSLVGTVEQYF.

The sample holds a few counts of this clone. This chain links TRBV27 with TRBJ1-2, with TRBD1 identical over 7 bases. Trimming took 2 bases from V and 7 from J; bases not matched to a gene: 10. The CDR3 is 15 residues long. CDR1 and CDR2 from the germline V gene are MNHEY and SMNVEV (reference sequence). The CDR3 is CASSLRVGRGSGYTF. CDR3 DNA sequence: TGTGCCAGCAGTTTAAGGGTCGGCAGGGGGTCTGGCTACACCTTC.

This rearrangement joins TRBV29-1 to TRBJ2-7; 11 positions agree with TRBD1. Germline V gene lookup returns CDR1 SQVTM and CDR2 ANQGSEA. This CDR3 is built from 14 residues. The junction had 4 bases not matched to a gene; V was cut back by 5 bases and J by 1 base. DNA for the CDR3: TGCAGCGTTCTGGACAGGGGGCAATCCTACGAGCAGTACTTC. It encodes CSVLDRGQSYEQYF.

As DNA, the CDR3 is TGTGCCAGCAGCCCACGACAGCGGCTTGAAGCTTTCTTT. This gives the protein CASSPRQRLEAFF. This chain uses TRBV7-2 with TRBJ1-1; a weak D match, TRBD1 (5 bases). V was shortened by 5 bases and J by 7 bases, with 14 bases between the two germline ends. The CDR3 runs 13 residues. CDR1 SGHTA and CDR2 FQGNSA come from the germline V gene.

The rearrangement uses TRBV19 and TRBJ2-1, with D hard to call. The CDR3 covers 17 residues. Germline CDR1 LNHDA, CDR2 SQIVND (reference sequence). Trimming pared 1 base from V and 13 bases from J, leaving 26 bases between. CDR3 bases: TGTGCCAGTAGTATAGGTTTGATCGCACGTGGGATTGGGATACAGTTCTTC. Translating it yields CASSIGLIARGIGIQFF. The full variable domain, in which reference TRBV19 and TRBJ2-1 provide the parts outside the CDR3, is DGGITQSPKYLFRKEGQNVTLSCEQNLNHDAMYWYRQDPGQGLRLIYYSQIVNDFQKGDIAEGYSVSREKKESFPLTVTSAQKNPTAFYLCASSIGLIARGIGIQFFGPGTRLTVL.

V usage is TRBV9 and J usage is TRBJ1-4, with D possibly being TRBD1 (6 bases). Germline-derived CDR1 and CDR2 are SGDLS and YYNGEE. Trimming stripped 0 bases from V and 3 bases from J, with 9 bases between. CDR3 length: 15 amino acids. CDR3 amino acids: CASSVGGASNEKLFF. The CDR3 nucleotides are TGTGCCAGCAGCGTAGGGGGGGCATCTAATGAAAAACTGTTTTTT.

The chain employs TRBV5-8 and TRBJ1-2; a possible D gene is TRBD1 (6 bases). V lost 1 base and J 4 bases, leaving 17 bases between the germline ends. The CDR3 runs 16 residues. Germline V gene data show CDR1 as SGHTS and CDR2 as YDEGEE. The CDR3 spells CASSLRSRTALYGYTF. The CDR3 DNA follows: TGTGCCAGCAGCTTGCGTTCTAGGACAGCCCTCTATGGCTACACCTTC.

The V and J genes are TRBV5-4 and TRBJ2-1, with D unclear. Germline CDR1 is SGHNT and CDR2 is YYREEE (reference sequence). The ends were cut back, 4 bases at V and 9 bases at J, with 11 bases in the middle. The CDR3 runs 12 residues. CDR3 amino acids: CASSQGVGEQFF. CDR3 DNA: TGTGCCAGCAGCCAAGGCGTAGGTGAGCAGTTCTTC.

This chain uses TRBV9 with TRBJ2-7; D not certain. Deletions cut 0 bases from V and 6 bases from J, with 10 bases between. The CDR3 has 13 residues. Looked up from germline, CDR1 is SGDLS and CDR2 is YYNGEE. The CDR3 here is CASSVGGWAEQYF. For the CDR3, the DNA is TGTGCCAGCAGCGTAGGTGGGTGGGCCGAGCAGTACTTC.

The chain employs TRBV18 and TRBJ2-5; 7 bases are shared with TRBD2. Per germline, CDR1 KGHSH and CDR2 LQKENI. The CDR3 is 14 residues long. The junction had 4 bases not matched to a gene; V was cut back by 0 bases and J by 6 bases. The CDR3 reads CASSPPGGPQTQYF. In nucleotides, the CDR3 is TGTGCCAGCTCACCACCGGGAGGGCCACAGACCCAGTACTTC. Full variable domain (outside the CDR3, taken from reference TRBV18 and TRBJ2-5): NAGVMQNPRHLVRRRGQEARLRCSPMKGHSHVYWYRQLPEEGLKFMVYLQKENIIDESGMPKERFSAEFPKEGPSILRIQQVVRGDSAAYFCASSPPGGPQTQYFGPGTRLLVL.

This chain joins TRBV18 and TRBJ2-5; the D gene is possibly TRBD2 (6 bases). The V end was cut by 1 base, the J end by 2 bases, with 8 bases between. Germline values: CDR1 KGHSH, CDR2 LQKENI. This CDR3 comprises 14 residues. The CDR3 DNA reads as TGTGCCAGCTCACCACAGGAGGGTCAAGAGACCCAGTACTTC. This gives the protein CASSPQEGQETQYF.

The rearrangement joins TRBV6-5 to TRBJ1-1; 8 bases match TRBD1. CDR1 is MNHEY, CDR2 SVGAGI, per germline. This CDR3 region has 15 residues. Losses at the gene ends were 7 bases for V and 4 bases for J; bases not matched to a gene: 11. CDR3: CASTLDRGESTEAFF. The CDR3 DNA reads TGTGCCAGCACCCTTGACAGGGGAGAGAGCACTGAAGCTTTCTTT.

CDR3 in amino acids: CASSYSGTGGSPLHF. CDR3 nucleotide sequence: TGTGCCAGCAGTTACTCCGGGACAGGGGGTTCACCCCTCCACTTT. V is TRBV6-6 and J is TRBJ1-6, with TRBD1 matching 11 bases. The CDR3 runs to 15 residues. The germline V gene encodes CDR1 MNHNY and CDR2 SVGAGI (reference sequence). Trimming removed 0 bases from V and 9 bases from J; junction bases left unmatched: 1.

This chain connects TRBV7-9 to TRBJ2-1; 7 bases are shared with TRBD1. With 0 bases clipped from V and 8 bases from J, the junction kept 4 bases outside the gene matches. This CDR3 comprises 14 residues. Germline V gene lookup returns CDR1 SEHNR and CDR2 FQNEAQ (reference sequence). In DNA, the CDR3 is TGTGCCAGCAGCTTAGCGACAGGGTGGCATGAGCAGTTCTTC. Translating gives CASSLATGWHEQFF.

This chain links TRBV7-2 with TRBJ2-7; the match to TRBD2 covers 10 bases. CDR1 SGHTA and CDR2 FQGNSA come from the germline V gene. This CDR3 spans 18 amino acids. Trimming cost V 5 bases and J 9 bases; bases outside gene matches: 22. The CDR3 DNA follows: TGTGCCAGCAGCCCGAGGACTAGCGGATCTACCTTTTACTCGCGGCAGTACTTC. The encoded protein is CASSPRTSGSTFYSRQYF.

The chain uses TRBV6-4 and TRBJ2-2; the D is unclear. V gave up 5 bases and J gave up 4 bases, with 11 bases separating them. Per germline, CDR1 MRHNA and CDR2 SNTAGT. CDR3 length: 14 amino acids. CDR3 nucleotide sequence: TGTGCCAGCAGTATCGGGCAGACCACCGGGGAGCTGTTTTTT. Translating it yields CASSIGQTTGELFF.

The CDR3 DNA reads TGTGCCAGCACATCTGGACGGCTAACCTACGAGCAGTACTTC. Protein sequence: CASTSGRLTYEQYF. The chain recombines TRBV7-9 with TRBJ2-7; D gene uncertain. Between the trimmed V and J ends, which lost 7 bases and 2 bases, there was a span of 15 bases. The CDR3 length is 14 residues. In germline, CDR1 is SEHNR, CDR2 FQNEAQ (reference sequence).

The V and J genes are TRBV30 and TRBJ2-3; D remains unclear. Germline lookup yields CDR1 GTSNPN and CDR2 SVGIG (reference sequence). The CDR3 totals 13 residues. Trimming left V 0 bases short and J 5 bases short, with 9 bases between. CDR3 sequence: CAWSVRRGDTQYF. CDR3 nucleotides: TGTGCCTGGAGTGTAAGGCGTGGAGATACGCAGTATTTT.

The chain couples TRBV7-9 to TRBJ2-5; D gene unclear. Germline lookup yields CDR1 SEHNR and CDR2 FQNEAQ (reference sequence). This CDR3 comprises 14 residues. The V end was cut by 4 bases, the J end by 1 base, with 10 bases between. CDR3 protein: CASSSRASQETQYF. CDR3 DNA: TGTGCCAGCAGCTCACGGGCGTCCCAAGAGACCCAGTACTTC.

The rearrangement links TRBV19 to TRBJ2-5; 10 positions match TRBD2. The CDR3 runs to 15 residues. Germline-derived CDR1 and CDR2 are LNHDA and SQIVND (reference sequence). V lost 8 bases and J lost 4; bases outside the gene matches: 10. CDR3 nucleotides: TGTGCCAGTTCTAGGACTAGCGGAGATGGAGAGACCCAGTACTTC. Encoded protein: CASSRTSGDGETQYF.

The rearrangement links TRBV5-8 to TRBJ2-3; 10 bases line up with TRBD1. The germline gives CDR1 SGHTS, CDR2 YDEGEE. Trimming at V came to 3 bases and at J to 7 bases, leaving 8 bases not matched to a gene. The CDR3 sequence is 15 residues long. CDR3 sequence reads: CASSSAGQGWNTQYF. In nucleotides, the CDR3 is TGTGCCAGCAGCTCAGCGGGACAGGGGTGGAATACGCAGTATTTT.

The chain is built from TRBV2 and TRBJ2-5; 15 positions agree with TRBD2. The J call may be incorrect, as the DNA end agrees better with TRBJ2-7. This CDR3 has 17 residues. From germline, CDR1 is SNHLY and CDR2 FYNNEI. The CDR3 DNA reads as TGTGCCAGCAGCGGACTAGCGGGAGGGCCCCGGTCGGACGAGCAGTACTTC. It translates to CASSGLAGGPRSDEQYF.

This sequence joins TRBV11-2 and TRBJ2-7, with TRBD1 matching 8 bases. CDR3 length: 14 residues. V shed 5 bases, J shed 6 bases, and the junction held 9 bases outside the gene matches. Germline V gene lookup returns CDR1 SGHAT and CDR2 FQNNGV. This CDR3 is CASSLGTGRVEQYF. DNA of the CDR3: TGTGCCAGCAGCCTCGGGACAGGACGGGTCGAGCAGTACTTC.

The gene calls are TRBV7-9 and TRBJ1-1; tentative D call: TRBD1 (5 bases). This CDR3 is 13 amino acids long. Per germline, CDR1 SEHNR and CDR2 FQNEAQ (reference sequence). The V end lost 5 bases, the J end lost 5 bases, and 12 bases lay between the germline ends. The CDR3 loop is CASSQLQETEAFF. The CDR3 nucleotides read TGTGCCAGCAGCCAATTACAGGAAACTGAAGCTTTCTTT.

The rearrangement uses TRBV6-5 and TRBJ2-1, with 14 bases matching TRBD2. The J segment lost 6 bases and the V segment lost 6 bases, leaving 4 bases of the junction unmatched. The CDR3 is 15 residues long. The germline V gene encodes CDR1 MNHEY and CDR2 SVGAGI. As DNA, the CDR3 is TGTGCCAGCAGCTCGGGACTAGCGGGAGCCAATGAGCAGTTCTTC. As protein: CASSSGLAGANEQFF.

The rearrangement joins TRBV10-2 to TRBJ2-7; D remains ambiguous. CDR1 is WSHSY and CDR2 is SAAADI in the germline V gene. The V end lost 5 bases, the J end lost 5 bases, and 13 bases lay between the germline ends. This CDR3 has 13 amino acids. For the CDR3, the DNA is TGCGCCAGCAGTCCCCCCGGCAGAAACGAGCAGTACTTC. Translation gives CASSPPGRNEQYF.

CDR3 protein: CASRGAGHVNTEAFF. The CDR3 coding sequence is TGTGCCAGCAGAGGAGCGGGACACGTGAACACTGAAGCTTTCTTT. This chain links TRBV6-5 with TRBJ1-1, with D tentatively TRBD1 (6 bases). CDR1 and CDR2 (germline): MNHEY, SVGAGI. The CDR3 loop spans 15 amino acids. Trimming stripped 6 bases from V and 0 bases from J, with 14 bases between.